This T cell receptor (beta chain) originates from a study of T-cell reconstitution after alpha-beta-depleted transplantation in children. The germline V gene has CDR1 DFQATT and CDR2 SNEGSKA (reference sequence). This CDR3 contains 14 residues. The V end was cut by 0 bases, the J end by 3 bases, with 11 bases between. Construction of the TCRbeta library involved unique molecular identifiers. Each CDR3 protein is one row after TCRdb ran MiXCR on the PCR reads. The data hold around 400,000 distinct CDR3 sequences, with around 21% observed a single time. The sample holds many counts of this clonotype. The chain uses TRBV20-1 and TRBJ2-5, with D hard to call. This sample comprised PBMCs from the stem cell graft donor, obtained from the stem cell graft. This receptor was taken from a human donor who donated a stem cell graft to a child with acute myeloid leukemia. CDR3 protein: CSARDPNREETQYF. The CDR3 DNA follows: TGCAGTGCTAGAGACCCGAACAGAGAAGAGACCCAGTACTTC.